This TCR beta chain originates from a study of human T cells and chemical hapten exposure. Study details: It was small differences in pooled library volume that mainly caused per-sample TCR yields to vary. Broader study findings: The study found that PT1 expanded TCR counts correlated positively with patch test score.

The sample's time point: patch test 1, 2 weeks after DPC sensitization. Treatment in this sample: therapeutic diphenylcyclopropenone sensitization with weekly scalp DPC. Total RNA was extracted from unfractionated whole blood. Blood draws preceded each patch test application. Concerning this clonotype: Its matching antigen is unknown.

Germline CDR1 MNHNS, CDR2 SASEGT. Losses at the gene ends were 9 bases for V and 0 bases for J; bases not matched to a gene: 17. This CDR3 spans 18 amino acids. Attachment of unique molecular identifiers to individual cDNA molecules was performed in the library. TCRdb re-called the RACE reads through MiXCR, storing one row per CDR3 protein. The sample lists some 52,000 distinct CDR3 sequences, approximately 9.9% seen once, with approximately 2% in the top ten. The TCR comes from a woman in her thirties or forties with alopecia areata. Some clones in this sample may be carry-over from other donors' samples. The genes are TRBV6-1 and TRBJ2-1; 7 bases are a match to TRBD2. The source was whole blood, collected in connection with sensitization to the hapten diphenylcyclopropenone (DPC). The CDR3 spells CASLGGADRRSSYNEQFF. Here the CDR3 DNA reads TGTGCCAGTCTGGGAGGGGCAGATAGACGGAGCTCCTACAATGAGCAGTTCTTC.